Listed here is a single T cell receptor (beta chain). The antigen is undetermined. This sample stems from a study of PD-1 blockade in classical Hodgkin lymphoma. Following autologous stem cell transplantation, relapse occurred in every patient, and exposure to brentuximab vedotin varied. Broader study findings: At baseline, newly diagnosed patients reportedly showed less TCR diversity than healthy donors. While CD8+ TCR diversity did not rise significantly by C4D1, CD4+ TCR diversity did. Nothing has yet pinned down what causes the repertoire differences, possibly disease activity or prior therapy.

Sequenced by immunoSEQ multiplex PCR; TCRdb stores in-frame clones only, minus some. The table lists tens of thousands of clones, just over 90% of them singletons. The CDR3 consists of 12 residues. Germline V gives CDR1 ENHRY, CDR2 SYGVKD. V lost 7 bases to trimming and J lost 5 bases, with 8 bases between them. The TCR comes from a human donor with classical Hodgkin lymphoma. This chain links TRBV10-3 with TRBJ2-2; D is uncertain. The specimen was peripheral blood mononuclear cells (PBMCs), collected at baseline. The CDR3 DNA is TGTGCCATCAAAGGCCCGACCGGGGAGCTGTTTTTT. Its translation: CAIKGPTGELFF.